Shown below are 12 T cell receptor beta chains from a single sample sequenced in a study of blood T cell repertoires in COVID-19. The assay was immunoSEQ multiplex PCR, and TCRdb's table has in-frame clones only and misses some. The sample shows roughly 150,000 clones, roughly 88% of them seen only once. Input material: peripheral blood. The receptor set was obtained from a woman of 80 years or more with active or convalescent COVID-19.

V is TRBV4-1 and J is TRBJ2-1; D is unclear. There are 14 residues in the CDR3. Per the germline V gene, CDR1 is MGHRA and CDR2 is YSYEKL. With 1 base removed from V and 8 bases from J, the gap between germline ends came to 12 bases. CDR3 DNA: TGCGCCAGCAGCCAAGTTTTTTATTCGGATGAGCAGTTCTTC. It is translated as CASSQVFYSDEQFF.

This chain uses TRBV7-3 with TRBJ2-1, with TRBD1 matching over 10 bases. With V trimmed by 3 bases and J by 4 bases, 3 bases remained unmatched. The germline V gene encodes CDR1 SGHTA and CDR2 FQGTGA. The CDR3 extends over 15 amino acids. This CDR3 is CASSFGQGGYNEQFF. DNA for the CDR3: TGTGCCAGCAGCTTCGGACAGGGGGGGTACAATGAGCAGTTCTTC.

The chain joins TRBV3-1 (or the pseudogene TRBV3-2) to TRBJ1-6; D possibly corresponds to TRBD1 (6 bases). CDR1 and CDR2 from the germline V gene are LGHDT and YNNKEL (reference sequence). V was cut by 2 bases and J by 9 bases, with 14 bases left in between. The CDR3 is 15 amino acids. The CDR3 coding sequence is TGTGCCAGCAGCCAACAGGGGTGGGAAGGTTCACCCCTCCACTTT. It is translated as CASSQQGWEGSPLHF.

This clone was observed a handful of times. The V and J genes are TRBV25-1 and TRBJ1-1; D perhaps matches TRBD1 (5 bases). The germline CDR1 and CDR2 sequences are MGHDK and SYGVNS. This CDR3 comprises 14 residues. The ends were cut back, 2 bases at V and 4 bases at J, with 11 bases in the middle. For the CDR3, the DNA is TGTGCCAGCAGTGAAAGTAAGGGGCGCACTGAAGCTTTCTTT. It encodes CASSESKGRTEAFF.

In this sample, this clone turned up a few times. The sample has other DNA sequences that encode this CDR3 too. The chain joins TRBV6-5 to TRBJ1-2, with D possibly being TRBD1 (6 bases). V lost 6 bases and J lost 5, with 10 bases in between. The germline gives CDR1 MNHEY, CDR2 SVGAGI. CDR3 length: 12 amino acids. CDR3 in DNA: TGTGCCAGCAGGCCCACAGGGTATGGCTACACCTTC. This encodes CASRPTGYGYTF.

The V call is TRBV5-4, the J call TRBJ2-7; 13 nucleotides match TRBD2. CDR3 length: 16 residues. V was clipped by 5 bases and J by 6 bases; unmatched bases: 11. Per germline, CDR1 SGHNT and CDR2 YYREEE (reference sequence). DNA for the CDR3: TGTGCCAGCAGACCAGGGACTAGCGGGGTGGGATTCGAGCAGTACTTC. Translation gives CASRPGTSGVGFEQYF.

This chain links TRBV18 with TRBJ2-3, with 7 nucleotides matching TRBD1. Germline loops: CDR1 KGHSH, CDR2 LQKENI. The CDR3 covers 17 residues. V shed 3 bases, J shed 3 bases, and the junction held 12 bases outside the gene matches. The chain's CDR3 is CASSPPGQAGVTDTQYF. As DNA, the CDR3 is TGTGCCAGCTCACCTCCCGGACAGGCCGGGGTGACAGATACGCAGTATTTT.

The rearrangement links TRBV3-1 (or the pseudogene TRBV3-2) to TRBJ1-1; TRBD1 matches 8 bases. CDR1 is LGHDT and CDR2 is YNNKEL in the germline V gene (reference sequence). The CDR3 covers 15 residues. Trimming cost V 1 base and J 1 base; bases outside gene matches: 2. CDR3 in amino acids: CASSQGQGRNTEAFF. The CDR3 DNA reads TGTGCCAGCAGCCAAGGACAGGGGAGGAACACTGAAGCTTTCTTT.

The V call is TRBV19, the J call TRBJ1-2; 8 bases line up with TRBD1. CDR1 LNHDA and CDR2 SQIVND come from the germline V gene (reference sequence). V lost 4 bases, J lost 6 bases, and 7 bases stayed unmatched. The CDR3 covers 14 residues. The CDR3 here is CASSTAGGIHGYTF. The CDR3, as DNA: TGTGCCAGTAGTACGGCAGGGGGCATTCATGGCTACACCTTC. The variable domain in full, completed from reference TRBV19 and TRBJ1-2, reads DGGITQSPKYLFRKEGQNVTLSCEQNLNHDAMYWYRQDPGQGLRLIYYSQIVNDFQKGDIAEGYSVSREKKESFPLTVTSAQKNPTAFYLCASSTAGGIHGYTFGSGTRLTVV.

This chain connects TRBV10-3 to TRBJ2-1; 11 bases fit TRBD1. The CDR3 length is 18 residues. The V gene end was trimmed by 6 bases and the J gene end by 6 bases; junction bases not matched to a gene: 16. Germline V gene lookup returns CDR1 ENHRY and CDR2 SYGVKD. The CDR3 is CAIRGQGDGTGVSNEQFF. In nucleotides, the CDR3 is TGTGCCATCAGGGGACAGGGGGACGGGACAGGGGTCAGCAATGAGCAGTTCTTC.

CDR3: CAANQGQGVEQYF. The CDR3 DNA sequence: TGTGCCGCAAACCAGGGACAGGGGGTCGAGCAGTACTTC. The rearrangement links TRBV10-3 to TRBJ2-7; TRBD1 aligns across 11 bases. V dropped 11 bases and J dropped 6; count of bases not matched to a gene: 9. The CDR3 covers 13 residues. Germline CDR1 is ENHRY and CDR2 is SYGVKD.

The chain links TRBV5-6 to TRBJ1-1, with TRBD1 matching over 7 bases. The trim removed 7 bases at V and 5 bases at J, leaving 5 bases unmatched. Germline V gene sequence: CDR1 SGHDT, CDR2 YYEEEE. The CDR3 contains 12 residues. The CDR3 sequence is CASDRAGTEAFF. The CDR3 coding sequence is TGTGCCAGCGACAGGGCGGGGACTGAAGCTTTCTTT.